The 16 T cell receptor beta chains listed next were all sequenced from one sample in a study of T-cell reconstitution after alpha-beta-depleted transplantation in children. The library targeted TCRbeta and was prepared with unique molecular identifiers. One entry per CDR3 protein, called by TCRdb with MiXCR from the PCR reads. The sample includes 90,000 to 95,000 distinct CDR3 sequences, 10% to 15% of them seen just once. The sequences come from PBMCs from the stem cell graft donor, collected from the stem cell graft. These receptors all come from a human donor who donated a stem cell graft to a child with inherited bone marrow failure.

This clonotype was seen ten or more times. CDR3 in DNA: TGTGCCAGCTCACCTCGGAATACGGGACTCGACACCGGGGAGCTGTTTTTT. Its protein product is CASSPRNTGLDTGELFF. The gene calls are TRBV18 and TRBJ2-2; tentatively, D is TRBD2 (6 bases). The germline V and J ends were trimmed by 3 bases and 3 bases, with 17 bases remaining between them. This CDR3 has 17 residues. The germline V gene encodes CDR1 KGHSH and CDR2 LQKENI.

This clonotype was found many times. This chain links TRBV18 with TRBJ1-5, with 11 nucleotides matching TRBD1. Germline CDR1 and CDR2: KGHSH and LQKENI. The length of the CDR3 is 14 residues. V gave up 6 bases and J gave up 5 bases; unmatched junction bases: 3. The CDR3 reads CASSPGQGDQPQHF. Written as DNA, the CDR3 is TGTGCCAGCTCGCCGGGACAGGGGGATCAGCCCCAGCATTTT.

This clonotype was seen many times. The chain carries TRBV24-1 and TRBJ2-1; 10 nucleotides agree with TRBD2. This CDR3 is 15 amino acids long. CDR1 and CDR2 from the germline V gene are KGHDR and SFDVKD. With 6 bases clipped from V and 7 bases from J, the junction kept 8 bases outside the gene matches. The CDR3 coding sequence is TGTGCCACCAGTCAAAGGACTAGCGGCTTGAATGAGCAGTTCTTC. Translated, it gives CATSQRTSGLNEQFF.

This clonotype showed up many times. CDR3 loop: CASSYPTGGPREQFF. DNA for the CDR3: TGTGCCAGCAGTTACCCGACCGGAGGGCCGCGGGAGCAGTTCTTC. The V gene is TRBV6-5, the J gene TRBJ2-1; maybe TRBD2 (6 bases). V was cut by 2 bases and J by 10 bases, with 18 bases left in between. The CDR3 totals 15 residues. Germline CDR1 is MNHEY and CDR2 is SVGAGI.

This clonotype was observed many times. The chain carries TRBV5-1 and TRBJ2-1; 10 bases are a match to TRBD2. Germline V gene data show CDR1 as SGHRS and CDR2 as YFSETQ. Trimming took 6 bases from V and 4 from J; bases not matched to a gene: 4. The CDR3 totals 14 residues. Here the CDR3 DNA reads TGCGCCAGCACGACTAGCGGGTTTTACAATGAGCAGTTCTTC. It codes for CASTTSGFYNEQFF.

This clonotype has ten or more counts. V gene TRBV5-1 combines with J gene TRBJ1-1; D is possibly TRBD1 (6 bases). This CDR3 has 16 amino acids. In germline, CDR1 is SGHRS, CDR2 YFSETQ. Trimming took 4 bases from V and 0 from J, leaving 16 bases between them. CDR3 bases: TGCGCCAGCAGCCCCCCGCCGGGGGCATTGAACACTGAAGCTTTCTTT. Residues: CASSPPPGALNTEAFF.

This clonotype showed up many times. This chain connects TRBV20-1 to TRBJ2-5, with unresolved D. Germline values: CDR1 DFQATT, CDR2 SNEGSKA (reference sequence). This CDR3 spans 13 amino acids. Trimming removed 0 bases at V and 3 bases at J, with 8 bases between. The CDR3: CSAREGWKETQYF. DNA of the CDR3: TGCAGTGCTAGAGAGGGGTGGAAAGAGACCCAGTACTTC.

This clonotype was detected ten times or more. This chain joins TRBV7-2 and TRBJ2-1; 9 bases map to TRBD1. Per germline, CDR1 SGHTA and CDR2 FQGNSA. The CDR3 has 15 residues. The V segment lost 5 bases and the J segment 3 bases; nucleotides outside the gene matches: 5. As DNA, the CDR3 is TGTGCCAGCAGCCTTGGGACAGGGTACTACAATGAGCAGTTCTTC. Its translation is CASSLGTGYYNEQFF.

This clonotype came up many times. The V and J genes are TRBV7-2 and TRBJ1-4; the D gene is possibly TRBD1 (5 bases). The CDR3 length is 17 residues. Deletions cut 5 bases from V and 0 bases from J, with 16 bases between. The germline V gene encodes CDR1 SGHTA and CDR2 FQGNSA. As DNA, the CDR3 is TGTGCCAGCAGCCACGGGACTTACGGACCAACTAATGAAAAACTGTTTTTT. This translates into CASSHGTYGPTNEKLFF.

This chain connects TRBV2 to TRBJ2-1, with 7 bases that match TRBD1. The CDR3 runs to 16 residues. Germline CDR1 and CDR2: SNHLY and FYNNEI. The V and J ends lost 2 bases and 1 base, in that order; junction bases with no gene match: 5. Here the CDR3 reads CASSEIGRGSYNEQFF. In DNA form, the CDR3 reads TGTGCCAGCAGTGAAATAGGCAGGGGGTCCTACAATGAGCAGTTCTTC.

This clonotype came up many times. The chain links TRBV5-1 to TRBJ1-4, with D perhaps matching TRBD1 (5 bases). This CDR3 has 14 amino acids. From germline, CDR1 is SGHRS and CDR2 YFSETQ. Trimming cost V 1 base and J 8 bases, with 12 bases left between them. The CDR3 DNA follows: TGCGCCAGCAGCTTGACGGGTTGGGACGAAAAACTGTTTTTT. Protein product: CASSLTGWDEKLFF.

This clonotype was seen a few times. The V and J genes are TRBV5-2 and TRBJ2-5; the table's D gene call, TRBD1, was not cross checked with the DNA. TRBV5-2 is classified as a pseudogene. The CDR3 spans 18 residues. The CDR3 loop is CASNPGTGGLGTTETQYF. The CDR3 DNA sequence: TGTGCCAGCAACCCCGGGACAGGGGGCTTGGGAACTACGGAGACCCAGTACTTC.

In its sample, this clonotype was seen many times. This sequence joins TRBV4-3 and TRBJ2-7; D not resolved. There are 15 residues in the CDR3. The V gene lost 1 base and the J gene lost 0 bases, with 10 bases spanning the gap. Per germline, CDR1 LGHNA and CDR2 YSLEER. The CDR3 region is CASSQGLLSSYEQYF. CDR3 DNA: TGCGCCAGCAGCCAAGGTCTACTATCCTCCTACGAGCAGTACTTC.

The chain combines TRBV11-2 with TRBJ2-7; 15 positions match TRBD2. The V and J ends lost 4 bases and 2 bases, in that order; junction bases with no gene match: 15. This CDR3 has 20 residues. Germline lookup yields CDR1 SGHAT and CDR2 FQNNGV. The CDR3 here is CASSSQAPGTSGGLTYEQYF. The CDR3 DNA is TGTGCCAGCAGCTCTCAAGCTCCCGGGACTAGCGGGGGGCTGACCTACGAGCAGTACTTC. The full variable domain, its missing parts supplied by reference TRBV11-2 and TRBJ2-7, is EAGVAQSPRYKIIEKRQSVAFWCNPISGHATLYWYQQILGQGPKLLIQFQNNGVVDDSQLPKDRFSAERLKGVDSTLKIQPAKLEDSAVYLCASSSQAPGTSGGLTYEQYFGPGTRLTVT.

This clonotype appeared many times. The rearrangement links TRBV7-2 to TRBJ1-3; 10 bases are shared with TRBD1. Losses at the gene ends were 5 bases for V and 4 bases for J; bases not matched to a gene: 11. CDR1 and CDR2 (germline): SGHTA, FQGNSA. This CDR3 has 17 amino acids. The CDR3 region is CASSTRQGASGGNTIYF. CDR3 DNA sequence: TGTGCCAGCAGCACCCGACAGGGGGCTTCGGGGGGAAACACCATATATTTT.

This clonotype was observed at least ten times. This chain uses TRBV15 with TRBJ2-1; D is unclear. The V end was cut by 0 bases, the J end by 4 bases, with 10 bases between. There are 15 residues in the CDR3. Looked up from germline, CDR1 is LNHNV and CDR2 is YYDKDF (reference sequence). This chain's CDR3 is CATSRDITIYNEQFF. The CDR3, as DNA: TGTGCCACCAGCAGAGATATAACTATTTACAATGAGCAGTTCTTC.